This T cell receptor beta chain was documented in a study of T cell responses to AZD1222 COVID-19 vaccine. Sequencing used immunoSEQ multiplex PCR; TCRdb keeps in-frame clones, though not all of them. The repertoire holds about 120,000 clones, with around 89% as singletons. Study-wide results and limits: No day 14 peak samples; only post-peak repertoires were characterized. Vaccine-associated CD4 TCRs ranged over spike, dominating at 160-218 and 743-854.

Concerning this clone: The antigen remains unidentified.

Sequencing used peripheral blood, obtained 28 days after the second AZD1222 dose. The sequence derives from an adult who received the AZD1222 COVID-19 vaccine.

The DNA for the CDR3 is TGTGCCAGTAGTATCACTAGCGGCAACACCTACTCCTACGAGCAGTACTTC. Protein product: CASSITSGNTYSYEQYF. The rearrangement links TRBV19 to TRBJ2-7; TRBD2 aligns across 8 bases. Looked up from germline, CDR1 is LNHDA and CDR2 is SQIVND (reference sequence). The CDR3 has 17 amino acids. V shed 3 bases and J 0 bases; nucleotides not matched to a gene: 10.